This T cell receptor beta chain was obtained from a study of OX40 agonist ivuxolimab in advanced cancers. In the study overall: With ivuxolimab, an agonistic anti-OX40 (CD134) antibody, patients were treated. Findings and limits, study-wide: Blood T cells, both CD4+ and CD8+, expanded clonally by week 6 at 0.1 to 3.0 mg/kg. CD8+ T cells (on average) carried more expanded clones than CD4+ T cells. Partial responders dosed at 0.1-3.0 mg/kg displayed clonal expansion ranking among the lowest.

As concerns this clone: Its cognate antigen is unknown.

V dropped 5 bases and J dropped 0 bases, with 11 bases sitting between them. CDR3 size: 15 residues. Germline loops: CDR1 KGHSH, CDR2 LQKENI. Libraries were prepared by immunoSEQ multiplex PCR; TCRdb keeps only in-frame clonotypes and omits some of them. This table holds under 140,000 clones, around nine tenths found once. This clonotype originated in an adult with an advanced solid tumor such as melanoma, head and neck, liver or kidney cancer. Sequencing used CD4+ or CD8+ T cells sorted from blood, obtained in a trial of the OX40 agonist ivuxolimab. The chain is built from TRBV18 and TRBJ2-4, with D possibly TRBD1 on 6 matching bases. In DNA form, the CDR3 reads TGTGCCAGCTCAAACAGGGTACTAGCCAAAAACATTCAGTACTTC. Translated, it gives CASSNRVLAKNIQYF.